This T cell receptor (beta chain) was profiled in a study of cytomegalovirus exposure and HLA in healthy donors. Study results and caveats: According to reports, the classifier identified cytomegalovirus status with high specificity and sensitivity.

This CDR3 comprises 16 residues. The J segment lost 7 bases and the V segment lost 3 bases, leaving 12 bases of the junction unmatched. Germline V gene sequence: CDR1 WNHNN, CDR2 SYGVQD (reference sequence). This PCR relied on a set of 60 Vbeta primers and 13 Jbeta primers. Per the original data handling: Per a later analysis, the number of unique TCR beta chains was some 80 million, of which about 11 million were shared. Sequencing used immunoSEQ multiplex PCR; TCRdb keeps in-frame clones, though not all of them. That table furnishes V, J and clone size, whereas the DNA furnished D and trimming. The sample holds about 130,000 clones, around four fifths seen once. Notes on this clone: Its antigen is still unknown.

Sequencing was done on a sample of PBMCs. The sequence derives from a woman aged 40 to 50 in good health and CMV-seropositive. The chain employs TRBV10-1 and TRBJ1-2, with 9 bases matching TRBD1. The CDR3 nucleotides are TGCGCCAGCAGTGATGGCTTCAGGACAGGGGTAGGTGGCTACACCTTC. This codes for CASSDGFRTGVGGYTF.